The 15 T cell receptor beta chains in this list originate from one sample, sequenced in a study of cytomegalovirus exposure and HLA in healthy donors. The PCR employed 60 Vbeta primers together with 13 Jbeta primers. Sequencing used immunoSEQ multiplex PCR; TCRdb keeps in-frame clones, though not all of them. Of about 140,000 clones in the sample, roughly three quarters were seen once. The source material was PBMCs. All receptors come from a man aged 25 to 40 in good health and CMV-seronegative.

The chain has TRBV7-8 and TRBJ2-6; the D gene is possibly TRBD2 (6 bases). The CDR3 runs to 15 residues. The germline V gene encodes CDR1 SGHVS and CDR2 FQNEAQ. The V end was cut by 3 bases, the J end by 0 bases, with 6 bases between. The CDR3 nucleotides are TGTGCCAGCAGCTTGGGGGGCTCTGGGGCCAACGTCCTGACTTTC. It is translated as CASSLGGSGANVLTF.

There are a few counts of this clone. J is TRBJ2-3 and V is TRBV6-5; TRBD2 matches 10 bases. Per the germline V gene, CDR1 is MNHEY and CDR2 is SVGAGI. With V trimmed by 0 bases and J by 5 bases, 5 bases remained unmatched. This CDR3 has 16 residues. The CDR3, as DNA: TGTGCCAGCAGTTACTCGCTAGCGGGAGTGGGAGATACGCAGTATTTT. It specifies CASSYSLAGVGDTQYF.

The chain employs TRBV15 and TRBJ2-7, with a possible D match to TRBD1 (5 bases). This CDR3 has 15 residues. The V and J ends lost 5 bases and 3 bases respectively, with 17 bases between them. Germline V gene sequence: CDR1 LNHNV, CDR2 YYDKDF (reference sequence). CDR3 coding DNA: TGTGCCACCAGCGGCCCTCTGCAGGGTGTCTACGAGCAGTACTTC. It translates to CATSGPLQGVYEQYF.

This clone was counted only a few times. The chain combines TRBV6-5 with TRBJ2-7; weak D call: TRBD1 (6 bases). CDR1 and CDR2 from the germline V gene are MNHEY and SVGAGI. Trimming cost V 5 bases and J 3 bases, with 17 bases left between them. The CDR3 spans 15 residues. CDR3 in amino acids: CASSAKQGDRYEQYF. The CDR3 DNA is TGTGCCAGCAGTGCTAAACAGGGAGATCGCTACGAGCAGTACTTC.

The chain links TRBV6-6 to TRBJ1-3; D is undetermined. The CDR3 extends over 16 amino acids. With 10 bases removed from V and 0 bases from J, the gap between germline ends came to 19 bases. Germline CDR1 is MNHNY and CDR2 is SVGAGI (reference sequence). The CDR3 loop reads CATLTGESPSGNTIYF. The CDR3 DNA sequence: TGTGCCACCCTAACCGGGGAAAGCCCCTCTGGAAACACCATATATTTT.

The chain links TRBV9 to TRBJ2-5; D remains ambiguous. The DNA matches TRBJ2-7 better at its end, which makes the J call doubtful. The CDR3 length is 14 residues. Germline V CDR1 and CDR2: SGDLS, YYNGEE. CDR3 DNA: TGTGCCAGCAGCGTAGAGCCAGACTTGTACGAGCAGTACTTC. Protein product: CASSVEPDLYEQYF.

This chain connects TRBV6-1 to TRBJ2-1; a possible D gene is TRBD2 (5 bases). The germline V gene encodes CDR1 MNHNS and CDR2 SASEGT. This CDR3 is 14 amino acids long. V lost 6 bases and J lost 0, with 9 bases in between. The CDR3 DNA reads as TGTGCCAGCAGAAGCGGAGGCTCCTACAATGAGCAGTTCTTC. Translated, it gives CASRSGGSYNEQFF.

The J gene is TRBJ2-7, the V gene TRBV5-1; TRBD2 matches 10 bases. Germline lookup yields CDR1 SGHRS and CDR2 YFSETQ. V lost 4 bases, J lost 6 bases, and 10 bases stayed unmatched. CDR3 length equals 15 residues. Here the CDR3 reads CASSPGLAGGGEQYF. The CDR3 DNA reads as TGCGCCAGCAGCCCGGGGTTAGCGGGAGGAGGCGAGCAGTACTTC.

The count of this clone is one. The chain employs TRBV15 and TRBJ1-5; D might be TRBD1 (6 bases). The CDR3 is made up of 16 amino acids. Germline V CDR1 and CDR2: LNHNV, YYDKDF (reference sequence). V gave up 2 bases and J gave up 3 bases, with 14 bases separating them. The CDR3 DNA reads TGTGCCACCAGCAGATCCAGAGGGGGAATCAATCAGCCCCAGCATTTT. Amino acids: CATSRSRGGINQPQHF.

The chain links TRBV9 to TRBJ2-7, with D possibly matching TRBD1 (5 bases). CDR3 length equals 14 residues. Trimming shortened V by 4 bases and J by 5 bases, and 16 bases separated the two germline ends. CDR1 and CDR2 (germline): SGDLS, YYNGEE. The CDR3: CASSPRGTLDEQYF. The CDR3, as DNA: TGTGCCAGCAGCCCAAGGGGCACCTTGGACGAGCAGTACTTC.

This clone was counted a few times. The CDR3 DNA reads as TGCGCCAGCAGCGACAGGTTGAGCAATCAGCCCCAGCATTTT. Its translation: CASSDRLSNQPQHF. The rearrangement uses TRBV10-2 and TRBJ1-5, with a possible D match to TRBD1 (6 bases). V was pared by 6 bases and J by 1 base, with 10 bases between. Germline assignment: CDR1 WSHSY and CDR2 SAAADI. CDR3 length: 14 amino acids.

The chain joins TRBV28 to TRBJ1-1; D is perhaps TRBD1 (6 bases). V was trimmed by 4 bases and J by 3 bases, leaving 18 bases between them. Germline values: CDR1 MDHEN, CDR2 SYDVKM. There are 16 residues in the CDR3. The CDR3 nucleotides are TGTGCCAGCAGTTCTCCCCCCACAGGGACACACACTGAAGCTTTCTTT. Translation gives CASSSPPTGTHTEAFF.

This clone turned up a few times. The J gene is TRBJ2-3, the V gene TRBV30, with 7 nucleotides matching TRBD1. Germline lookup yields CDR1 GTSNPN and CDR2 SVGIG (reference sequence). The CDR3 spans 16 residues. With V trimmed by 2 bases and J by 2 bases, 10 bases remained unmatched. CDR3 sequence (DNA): TGTGCCTGGAGTCAGGGGGACCTAAGAAACACAGATACGCAGTATTTT. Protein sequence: CAWSQGDLRNTDTQYF.

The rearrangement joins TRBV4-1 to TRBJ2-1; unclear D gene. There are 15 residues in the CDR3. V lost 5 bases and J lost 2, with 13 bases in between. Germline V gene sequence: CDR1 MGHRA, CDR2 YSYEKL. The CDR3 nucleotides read TGCGCCAGCAGCTTAGATGGTGGGCCCTACAATGAGCAGTTCTTC. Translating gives CASSLDGGPYNEQFF.

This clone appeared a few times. The CDR3 spells CASSLRGQTNEKLFF. DNA for the CDR3: TGTGCCAGCAGTCTCAGGGGGCAGACTAATGAAAAACTGTTTTTT. V is TRBV6-6 and J is TRBJ1-4; 8 nucleotides match TRBD1. Germline CDR1 is MNHNY and CDR2 is SVGAGI (reference sequence). The ends lost 5 bases at V and 2 bases at J; junction bases unmatched: 4. The CDR3 covers 15 residues.